One sample yielded the 22 T cell receptor beta chains listed below, sequenced in a study of T cells after yellow fever vaccination. TCRdb independently ran MiXCR on the 5' RACE reads; one entry per CDR3 protein. The repertoire consists of 250,000 or so distinct CDR3 sequences, with roughly 6.2% occurring once and the leading ten covering 1% to 1.2%. The sample consisted of CD4+ T cells sorted from PBMCs, taken on the day of the yellow fever booster vaccination. These receptors came from a man aged 25 to 45 who received the YFV17D yellow fever vaccine.

This clonotype was counted between two and nine times. The chain links TRBV15 to TRBJ2-7; D is ambiguous. The germline CDR1 and CDR2 sequences are LNHNV and YYDKDF (reference sequence). The CDR3 consists of 14 residues. The germline V and J ends were trimmed by 8 bases and 5 bases, with 19 bases remaining between them. The chain's CDR3 is CATSVGVEVNEQYF. Here the CDR3 DNA reads TGTGCCACCTCAGTAGGAGTTGAGGTTAACGAGCAGTACTTC.

This clonotype occurred a few times. V is TRBV30 and J is TRBJ2-4; no clear D. The CDR3 loop spans 13 amino acids. Germline V CDR1 and CDR2: GTSNPN, SVGIG (reference sequence). The germline V and J ends were trimmed by 7 bases and 3 bases, with 13 bases remaining between them. CDR3 coding DNA: TGTGCCTCCAGCAATCAAGGCAAAAACATTCAGTACTTC. This codes for CASSNQGKNIQYF. The full variable domain, completed using reference TRBV30 and TRBJ2-4, is SQTIHQWPATLVQPVGSPLSLECTVEGTSNPNLYWYRQAAGRGLQLLFYSVGIGQISSEVPQNLSASRPQDRQFILSSKKLLLSDSGFYLCASSNQGKNIQYFGAGTRLSVL.

This clonotype was detected a few times. V is TRBV28 and J is TRBJ2-1; D remains unclear. CDR1 and CDR2 from the germline V gene are MDHEN and SYDVKM. This CDR3 is built from 14 residues. The germline V and J ends were trimmed by 7 bases and 5 bases, with 15 bases remaining between them. The CDR3 nucleotides read TGTGCCAGCACCCCAAACCGTCCCCACAATGAGCAGTTCTTC. It encodes CASTPNRPHNEQFF.

This clonotype was counted between two and nine times. The CDR3 region has the DNA TGTGCCAGCAGCTTAGGGACAGTCAATCAGCCCCAGCATTTT. Its protein product is CASSLGTVNQPQHF. V gene TRBV7-2 combines with J gene TRBJ1-5, with D possibly matching TRBD1 (6 bases). Trimming pared 1 base from V and 3 bases from J, leaving 7 bases between. The CDR3 extends over 14 amino acids. CDR1 and CDR2 (germline): SGHTA, FQGNSA.

The table lists this clonotype with many counts. The rearrangement links TRBV5-6 to TRBJ2-5; possible D gene TRBD1, 5 bases. The CDR3 has 16 residues. The V end lost 0 bases, the J end lost 1 base, and 13 bases lay between the germline ends. Germline CDR1 is SGHDT and CDR2 is YYEEEE. CDR3 DNA: TGTGCCAGCAGCTTGGCCGGACAACCATCCCAAGAGACCCAGTACTTC. It specifies CASSLAGQPSQETQYF.

This clonotype has a count of ten or more. J is TRBJ2-7 and V is TRBV10-2; 10 nucleotides match TRBD2. Trimming at V came to 6 bases and at J to 4 bases, leaving 12 bases not matched to a gene. CDR3 length: 16 residues. From germline, CDR1 is WSHSY and CDR2 SAAADI. CDR3 bases: TGCGCCAGCAGAGACTCTAGCGGGGGCTACGAGTACGAGCAGTACTTC. Translation gives CASRDSSGGYEYEQYF.

This chain joins TRBV27 and TRBJ2-7, with a possible D match to TRBD1 (5 bases). The CDR3 runs 14 residues. Per germline, CDR1 MNHEY and CDR2 SMNVEV (reference sequence). V lost 6 bases to trimming and J lost 2 bases, with 14 bases between them. As DNA, the CDR3 is TGTGCCAGCAGCCGCCCCGGACAACCCTACGAGCAGTACTTC. This codes for CASSRPGQPYEQYF.

CDR3 DNA: TGTGCCAGCAGGTCTACAGGGGGGAGCGAGCAGTACTTC. This gives the protein CASRSTGGSEQYF. The genes are TRBV27 and TRBJ2-7; TRBD1 agrees at 8 bases. The germline gives CDR1 MNHEY, CDR2 SMNVEV (reference sequence). V dropped 6 bases and J dropped 6; count of bases not matched to a gene: 7. The CDR3 loop spans 13 amino acids.

This chain uses TRBV9 with TRBJ2-1, with D perhaps TRBD2 (6 bases). CDR3 length equals 15 residues. CDR1 and CDR2 from the germline V gene are SGDLS and YYNGEE. Trimming removed 0 bases at V and 3 bases at J, with 10 bases between. The CDR3, as DNA: TGTGCCAGCAGCGTAGCGGGAGATAACTACAATGAGCAGTTCTTC. It translates to CASSVAGDNYNEQFF.

This clonotype was counted a few times. V is TRBV6-2 or TRBV6-3 and J is TRBJ2-1, with TRBD2 matching over 8 bases. The V gene's germline CDR1 is MNHEY and CDR2 SVGEGT. Trimming at V came to 4 bases and at J to 15 bases, leaving 8 bases not matched to a gene. CDR3 size: 12 residues. This chain's CDR3 is CASSLSGSNAFF. The CDR3 region has the DNA TGTGCCAGCAGTTTGAGCGGGAGTAATGCGTTCTTC.

This clonotype was found many times. V and J are TRBV29-1 and TRBJ2-5, with D perhaps matching TRBD1 (6 bases). This CDR3 is built from 12 residues. Per germline, CDR1 SQVTM and CDR2 ANQGSEA. Trimming took 7 bases from V and 6 from J, leaving 15 bases between them. CDR3 nucleotides: TGCAGCGCCTTTGGGGGCTCACAGACCCAGTACTTC. It translates to CSAFGGSQTQYF.

This clonotype was picked up a small number of times. The chain recombines TRBV24-1 with TRBJ1-3; 11 nucleotides agree with TRBD1. With V trimmed by 8 bases and J by 4 bases, 6 bases remained unmatched. The germline V gene encodes CDR1 KGHDR and CDR2 SFDVKD. The CDR3 spans 15 residues. CDR3 sequence: CATNRDRGKGNTIYF. CDR3 sequence (DNA): TGTGCCACCAATAGGGACAGGGGGAAAGGAAACACCATATATTTT.

There are a few counts of this clonotype. The chain employs TRBV6-1 and TRBJ2-6; D unclear. Germline V gives CDR1 MNHNS, CDR2 SASEGT. CDR3 length equals 13 residues. V dropped 6 bases and J dropped 2 bases, with 5 bases sitting between them. The CDR3 sequence is CASRDPGANVLTF. The CDR3 DNA reads TGTGCCAGCAGGGATCCTGGGGCCAACGTCCTGACTTTC.

This clonotype has only a few counts. The rearrangement links TRBV27 to TRBJ2-1; D possibly corresponds to TRBD2 (5 bases). V lost 5 bases to trimming and J lost 6 bases, with 11 bases between them. Germline V CDR1 and CDR2: MNHEY, SMNVEV (reference sequence). The CDR3 contains 13 residues. The CDR3 DNA follows: TGTGCCAGCAGTCACACTAGGGCCAATGAGCAGTTCTTC. Its translation is CASSHTRANEQFF.

This clonotype was picked up a small number of times. The chain links TRBV27 to TRBJ2-1; 10 bases fit TRBD1. With V trimmed by 5 bases and J by 0 bases, 7 bases remained unmatched. CDR3 length equals 17 residues. The V gene's germline CDR1 is MNHEY and CDR2 SMNVEV (reference sequence). CDR3 sequence (DNA): TGTGCCAGCAGTCTCCGGACAGGGGGTAGCTCCTACAATGAGCAGTTCTTC. It translates to CASSLRTGGSSYNEQFF.

The gene calls are TRBV7-3 and TRBJ1-2; D might be TRBD1 (5 bases). The CDR3 contains 14 residues. Germline lookup yields CDR1 SGHTA and CDR2 FQGTGA. V gave up 2 bases and J gave up 6 bases, with 13 bases separating them. Written as DNA, the CDR3 is TGTGCCAGCAGCTTATATCCGGGACGAGATGGCTACACCTTC. Amino acid sequence: CASSLYPGRDGYTF.

This clonotype was seen at least ten times. The V and J genes are TRBV28 and TRBJ2-1, with no clear D. Trimming cost V 3 bases and J 10 bases, with 4 bases left between them. The CDR3 has 10 residues. Germline V gene lookup returns CDR1 MDHEN and CDR2 SYDVKM. The CDR3 loop is CASSFPEQFF. The CDR3 coding sequence is TGTGCCAGCAGTTTCCCGGAGCAGTTCTTC.

V gene TRBV18 combines with J gene TRBJ2-3; D remains ambiguous. The CDR3 is made up of 14 amino acids. V lost 3 bases to trimming and J lost 2 bases, with 9 bases between them. The germline CDR1 and CDR2 sequences are KGHSH and LQKENI. CDR3 in amino acids: CASSPRPHTDTQYF. The CDR3 region has the DNA TGTGCCAGCTCACCCCGACCCCACACAGATACGCAGTATTTT.

The chain combines TRBV28 with TRBJ2-1; 13 bases align to TRBD2. The junction had 9 bases not matched to a gene; V was cut back by 7 bases and J by 6 bases. This CDR3 has 16 amino acids. Germline CDR1 is MDHEN and CDR2 is SYDVKM. The CDR3 sequence is CASIQGGTSGINEQFF. The CDR3 region has the DNA TGTGCCAGCATCCAAGGGGGGACTAGCGGGATCAATGAGCAGTTCTTC.

The table lists this clonotype with a few counts. V usage is TRBV4-1 and J usage is TRBJ2-1; D is ambiguous. CDR3 length equals 13 residues. Germline V lookup: CDR1 MGHRA, CDR2 YSYEKL. V was shortened by 0 bases and J by 4 bases, with 4 bases between the two germline ends. The CDR3 region has the DNA TGCGCCAGCAGCCAAGAAGGTTACAATGAGCAGTTCTTC. Translation gives CASSQEGYNEQFF.

Only a few counts were recorded for this clonotype. The chain employs TRBV7-2 and TRBJ2-5; 10 bases line up with TRBD2. Germline CDR1 SGHTA, CDR2 FQGNSA. This CDR3 region has 13 residues. V was pared by 6 bases and J by 5 bases, with 3 bases of the junction left unmatched. The CDR3 loop is CASRVSGRETQYF. CDR3 coding DNA: TGTGCCAGCAGAGTTAGCGGGAGGGAGACCCAGTACTTC. Supplemented by reference TRBV7-2 and TRBJ2-5, the full variable domain reads GAGVSQSPSNKVTEKGKDVELRCDPISGHTALYWYRQSLGQGLEFLIYFQGNSAPDKSGLPSDRFSAERTGGSVSTLTIQRTQQEDSAVYLCASRVSGRETQYFGPGTRLLVL.

This clonotype was counted a few times. The chain carries TRBV9 and TRBJ2-5, with 7 positions matching TRBD2. The CDR3 runs to 15 residues. CDR1 and CDR2 (germline): SGDLS, YYNGEE. Trimming took 0 bases from V and 2 from J; bases not matched to a gene: 4. The CDR3 here is CASSVVQGGQETQYF. The CDR3 DNA sequence: TGTGCCAGCAGCGTAGTCCAGGGAGGGCAAGAGACCCAGTACTTC.